This T cell receptor (beta chain) is drawn from a study of cytomegalovirus exposure and HLA in healthy donors. General study points: In terms of immune exposure information, only CMV serostatus was available.

This CDR3 spans 14 amino acids. The germline V gene encodes CDR1 MNHEY and CDR2 SVGAGI. V was cut by 7 bases and J by 5 bases, with 15 bases left in between. As regards this clone: The antigen is unknown.

60 Vbeta and 13 Jbeta primers were used in PCR. Method: immunoSEQ multiplex PCR; TCRdb's copy keeps in-frame clones and lacks some. The sample consists of more than 100,000 clones, 60% to 85% of them appearing once. The gene calls are TRBV6-5 and TRBJ2-4; D may be TRBD2 (5 bases). The sequence was obtained from a woman in her forties in good health and CMV-seronegative. Sequencing input: PBMCs. For the CDR3, the DNA is TGTGCCAGCACCCCTCCCGGCGGGCAAAACATTCAGTACTTC. Protein: CASTPPGGQNIQYF.